This is a list of T cell receptor beta chains from one sample in a study of cytomegalovirus exposure and HLA in healthy donors. TCRdb keeps only in-frame clones here, not all; method: immunoSEQ multiplex PCR. The data include under 70,000 clones; the top ten clones carry more than 2%. Sequenced: PBMCs. The receptor set was obtained from a woman aged 18-35 years in good health and CMV-seronegative. The CDR3 runs from the conserved cysteine through the conserved F or W. The D gene is left open where the match is weak.

>TRBJ2-2|TRBV6-4|TRBD2
CASSDGLATGELFF
TGTGCCAGCAGTGACGGACTAGCAACCGGGGAGCTGTTTTTT
>TRBJ1-2|TRBV18|-
CASSPATGGINYGYTF
TGTGCCAGCTCACCTGCGACGGGGGGGATTAATTATGGCTACACCTTC
>TRBJ1-5|TRBV2|-
CASSEASGDKGQPQHF
TGTGCCAGCAGTGAAGCTAGCGGGGACAAGGGACAGCCCCAGCATTTT
>TRBJ2-3|TRBV5-1|TRBD1
CATRQGATDTQYF
TGCGCCACCAGACAGGGGGCCACAGATACGCAGTATTTT
>TRBJ1-1|TRBV27|-
CASSLSAGVPNTEAFF
TGTGCCAGCAGTTTATCCGCGGGAGTCCCAAACACTGAAGCTTTCTTT
>TRBJ2-7|TRBV15|-
CATSRGPQDEQYF
TGTGCCACCAGCAGAGGCCCCCAGGACGAGCAGTACTTC
>TRBJ1-1|TRBV6-5|-
CASSYSGGGTEAFF
TGTGCCAGCAGTTACTCTGGAGGAGGGACTGAAGCTTTCTTT
>TRBJ2-7|TRBV5-1|TRBD2
CASSLLTSGSRDVEQYF
TGCGCCAGCAGCTTGCTCACTAGCGGGAGCCGAGATGTCGAGCAGTACTTC
>TRBJ2-7|TRBV25-1|TRBD1
CASSETGTGAYEQYF
TGTGCCAGCAGTGAAACCGGGACAGGAGCCTACGAGCAGTACTTC
>TRBJ2-1|TRBV30|-
CAWTALESGNEQFF
TGTGCCTGGACCGCCCTAGAATCTGGCAATGAGCAGTTCTTC
>TRBJ2-7|TRBV5-1|-
CASSLVGRGYEQYF
TGCGCCAGCAGCTTGGTCGGCAGGGGATACGAGCAGTACTTC
>TRBJ1-1|TRBV2|-
CASTTRAGDTEAFF
TGTGCCAGCACCACCCGGGCGGGGGACACTGAAGCTTTCTTT
>TRBJ2-7|TRBV11-3|-
CASSFTGDYEQYF
TGTGCCAGCAGCTTCACGGGAGACTACGAGCAGTACTTC
>TRBJ2-2|TRBV5-1|-
CASSLDRQNTGELFF
TGCGCCAGCAGCTTAGACAGACAGAACACCGGGGAGCTGTTTTTT
>TRBJ2-7|TRBV7-9|TRBD1
CASSLSGSRGLEQYF
TGTGCCAGCAGCTTAAGTGGAAGCAGGGGGCTGGAGCAGTACTTC
>TRBJ2-7|TRBV27|TRBD2
CASSLGAGGLYEQYF
TGTGCCAGCAGTTTAGGGGCGGGGGGACTCTACGAGCAGTACTTC
>TRBJ2-3|TRBV18|TRBD2
CASSPSLRRLAGNTDTQYF
TGTGCCAGCTCACCATCCCTGAGACGACTAGCGGGGAACACAGATACGCAGTATTTT
>TRBJ1-4|TRBV29-1|-
CSVGQFNEKLFF
TGCAGCGTTGGACAGTTTAATGAAAAACTGTTTTTT
>TRBJ2-1|TRBV29-1|TRBD1
CSVDRAGEQFF
TGCAGCGTCGACAGGGCTGGCGAGCAGTTCTTC
>TRBJ2-7|TRBV7-2|TRBD2
CASSSRSLLLAGDYEQYF
TGTGCCAGCAGCTCACGAAGCCTACTACTAGCGGGGGACTACGAGCAGTACTTC
>TRBJ2-7|TRBV2|TRBD2
CASRRDTGTSGGAQNF
TGTGCCAGCAGGAGGGACACCGGGACTAGCGGGGGGGCACAAAACTTC
>TRBJ2-7|TRBV9|-
CASSVNSREQYF
TGTGCCAGCAGCGTAAATTCCCGGGAGCAGTACTTC
>TRBJ1-1|TRBV6-5|-
CASSSTDSQEAFF
TGTGCCAGCAGTTCGACCGACAGCCAAGAAGCTTTCTTT
>TRBJ1-5|TRBV27|-
CASRGAGAGLRAQHF
TGTGCCAGCAGGGGAGCGGGTGCTGGGCTAAGGGCCCAGCATTTT
>TRBJ2-7|TRBV2|TRBD1
CASSALKTGGEQYF
TGTGCCAGCAGTGCCCTAAAAACAGGGGGCGAGCAGTACTTC
>TRBJ1-2|TRBV20-1|TRBD1
CSAPIRGGYTF
TGCAGTGCTCCAATCAGGGGGGGCTACACCTTC
>TRBJ1-2|TRBV30|-
CAWRDYGIYGYTF
TGTGCCTGGCGGGACTACGGTATTTATGGCTACACCTTC
>TRBJ1-5|TRBV19|TRBD1
CASSIHRGNQPQHF
TGTGCCAGTAGTATCCACAGGGGTAATCAGCCCCAGCATTTT
>TRBJ2-1|TRBV4-1|TRBD2
CASSQVREEYNEQFF
TGCGCCAGCAGCCAAGTACGGGAGGAATACAATGAGCAGTTCTTC
>TRBJ2-7|TRBV5-1|-
CASSLASGISYEQYF
TGCGCCAGCAGCTTGGCCTCGGGGATCTCCTACGAGCAGTACTTC
>TRBJ1-6|TRBV7-2|-
CASSLKGQSPGDSPLHF
TGTGCCAGCAGCTTAAAAGGACAGTCCCCCGGGGACTCACCCCTCCACTTT
>TRBJ2-7|TRBV5-1|-
CASSLAGPTAYEQYF
TGCGCCAGCAGCTTGGCAGGGCCGACAGCCTACGAGCAGTACTTC
>TRBJ2-5|TRBV4-1|-
CASSQGPGRGETQYF
TGCGCCAGCAGCCAAGGGCCGGGGAGAGGAGAGACCCAGTACTTC
>TRBJ1-6|TRBV9|-
CASSAGTPTSALHF
TGTGCCAGCAGCGCCGGGACACCGACTTCTGCCCTCCACTTT
>TRBJ2-1|TRBV4-2|TRBD2
CASSQASGGHATYNEQFF
TGTGCCAGCAGCCAAGCTAGCGGGGGCCACGCTACCTACAATGAGCAGTTCTTC
>TRBJ2-7|TRBV5-1|-
CASSLAGGGYEQYF
TGCGCCAGCAGCTTGGCCGGGGGTGGCTACGAGCAGTACTTC
>TRBJ2-7|TRBV28|TRBD1
CASSRGQGGFYEQYF
TGTGCCAGCAGCCGCGGACAGGGGGGGTTCTACGAGCAGTACTTC
>TRBJ1-2|TRBV2|TRBD1
CASSERQGSGYTF
TGTGCCAGCAGTGAACGACAGGGGTCTGGCTACACCTTC
>TRBJ1-1|TRBV19|TRBD1
CASSIGQGYVEAFF
TGTGCCAGTAGTATCGGACAGGGTTACGTTGAAGCTTTCTTT
>TRBJ1-1|TRBV29-1|-
CSGLQANTEAFF
TGCAGCGGTCTACAGGCGAACACTGAAGCTTTCTTT
>TRBJ1-1|TRBV5-6|-
CASSLYWDLHTSGTEAFF
TGTGCCAGCAGCTTGTATTGGGACTTACATACGTCGGGCACTGAAGCTTTCTTT
>TRBJ1-4|TRBV4-2|TRBD1
CASSQALQGFWEKLFF
TGTGCCAGCAGCCAGGCCTTACAGGGGTTTTGGGAAAAACTGTTTTTT
>TRBJ2-7|TRBV4-2|TRBD2
CASSQGAGGPTKYEQYF
TGTGCCAGCAGCCAGGGAGCGGGAGGGCCTACCAAGTACGAGCAGTACTTC
>TRBJ2-7|TRBV28|-
CASSFGGADYEQYF
TGTGCCAGCAGTTTCGGAGGGGCAGACTACGAGCAGTACTTC
>TRBJ1-5|TRBV5-1|TRBD1
CASSLAGGQPQHF
TGCGCCAGCAGCCTCGCAGGGGGCCAGCCCCAGCATTTT
>TRBJ2-7|TRBV6-5|-
CASSYSIGGAYEQYF
TGTGCCAGCAGTTACTCGATCGGGGGTGCCTACGAGCAGTACTTC
>TRBJ2-1|TRBV11-2|TRBD2
CASSALAGGYNEQFF
TGTGCCAGCTCGGCTCTAGCGGGAGGGTACAATGAGCAGTTCTTC
>TRBJ2-2|TRBV5-1|-
CASSLYTGGSNTGELFF
TGCGCCAGCAGCTTGTATACCGGGGGTTCGAACACCGGGGAGCTGTTTTTT
>TRBJ1-4|TRBV13|TRBD1
CASSIDRDNEKGLFF
TGTGCCAGCAGCATCGACAGGGATAATGAAAAGGGGCTGTTTTTT
>TRBJ1-6|TRBV2|-
CASSGQGIRHSPLHF
TGTGCCAGCAGTGGGCAGGGGATAAGACATTCACCCCTCCACTTT
>TRBJ2-7|TRBV10-3|-
CAISPSYEQYF
TGTGCCATCAGCCCGAGCTACGAGCAGTACTTC
>TRBJ1-4|TRBV5-4|-
CASSAGTPHEVEKLFF
TGTGCCAGCAGCGCTGGGACTCCCCATGAGGTCGAAAAACTGTTTTTT
>TRBJ1-5|TRBV15|-
CATSRDDSHQPQHF
TGTGCCACCAGCAGAGATGACAGCCATCAGCCCCAGCATTTT
>TRBJ2-7|TRBV18|TRBD2
CASSQGLAGVGEQYF
TGTGCCAGCTCACAGGGACTAGCGGGAGTCGGCGAGCAGTACTTC
>TRBJ2-1|TRBV4-2|TRBD2
CASSQSPGLAGVEQFF
TGTGCCAGCAGCCAGTCCCCGGGACTAGCGGGAGTTGAGCAGTTCTTC
>TRBJ1-2|TRBV6-1|-
CASTLSYRVGYTF
TGTGCCAGCACCCTATCTTACAGGGTTGGCTACACCTTC
>TRBJ1-2|TRBV29-1|-
CSPRALGEEYGYTF
TGCAGCCCCAGGGCGTTAGGGGAAGAGTATGGCTACACCTTC